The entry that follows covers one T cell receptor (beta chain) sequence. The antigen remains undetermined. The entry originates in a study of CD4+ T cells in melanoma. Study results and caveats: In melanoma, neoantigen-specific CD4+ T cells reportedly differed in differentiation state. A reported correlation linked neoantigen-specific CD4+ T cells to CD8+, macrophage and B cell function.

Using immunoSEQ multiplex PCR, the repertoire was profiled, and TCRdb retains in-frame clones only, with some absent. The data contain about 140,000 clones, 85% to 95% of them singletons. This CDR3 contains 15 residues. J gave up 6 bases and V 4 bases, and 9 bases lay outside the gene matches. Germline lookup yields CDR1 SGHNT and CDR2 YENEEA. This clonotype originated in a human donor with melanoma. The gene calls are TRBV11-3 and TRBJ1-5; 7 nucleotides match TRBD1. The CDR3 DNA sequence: TGTGCCAGCAGCTCCAGACAGGGACGGGGTCAGCCCCAGCATTTT. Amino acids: CASSSRQGRGQPQHF.